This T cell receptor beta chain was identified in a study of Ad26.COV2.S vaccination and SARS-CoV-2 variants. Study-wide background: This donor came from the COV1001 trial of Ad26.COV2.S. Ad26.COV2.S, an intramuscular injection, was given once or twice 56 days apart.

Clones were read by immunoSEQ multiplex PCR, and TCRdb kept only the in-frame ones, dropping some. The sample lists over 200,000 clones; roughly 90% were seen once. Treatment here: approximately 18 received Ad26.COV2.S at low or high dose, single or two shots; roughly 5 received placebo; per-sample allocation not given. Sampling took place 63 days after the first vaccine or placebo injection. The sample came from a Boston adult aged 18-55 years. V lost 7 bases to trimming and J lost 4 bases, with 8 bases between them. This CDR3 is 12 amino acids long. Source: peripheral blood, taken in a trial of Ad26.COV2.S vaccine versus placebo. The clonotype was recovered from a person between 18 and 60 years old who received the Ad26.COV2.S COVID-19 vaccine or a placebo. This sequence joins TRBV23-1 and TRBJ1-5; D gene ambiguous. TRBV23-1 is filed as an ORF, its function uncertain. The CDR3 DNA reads TGCGCCAGCATTGGCAAGAATCAGCCCCAGCATTTT. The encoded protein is CASIGKNQPQHF.